The entry below describes one T cell receptor beta chain. There are 14 residues in the CDR3. Trimming shortened V by 3 bases and J by 5 bases, and 13 bases separated the two germline ends. Germline V gives CDR1 MNHNS, CDR2 SASEGT. The sample belongs to a study of blood T cell repertoires in COVID-19. Original processing notes: Amplification of reference gene primers provided the estimated nucleated cell counts. Libraries were prepared by immunoSEQ multiplex PCR; TCRdb keeps only in-frame clonotypes and omits some of them. That table is the source of V, J and clone size, and D and trimming were worked out from the DNA. The profile shows 150,000 to 200,000 clones, about 88% of them singletons.

Sequenced material: peripheral blood. The origin of this receptor is a man younger than 35 with acute or convalescent COVID-19. The J gene is TRBJ1-1, the V gene TRBV6-1, with D perhaps TRBD1 (5 bases). CDR3 loop: CASSEAGFVTEAFF. Written as DNA, the CDR3 is TGTGCCAGCAGTGAGGCAGGGTTTGTAACTGAAGCTTTCTTT.